Sequencing of this TCR beta chain was carried out in a study of regulatory T cells in long-lasting Graves disease (dated by TCRdb to about 2021). Regarding the complete study: Patients with newly diagnosed Graves' disease had been on antithyroid drugs for under 3 months. Peripheral blood TCR sequencing and RNA sequencing compared persistent Graves' disease patients with newly diagnosed Graves' disease patients. The study took place in China and was registered as a clinical trial. A total of roughly 35 samples underwent TCR sequencing: about 13 from persistent and about 20 from newly diagnosed Graves' disease patients. The paper's findings and limits, for the study overall: Preferential use of TRBV28, TRBJ1-2 and TRBJ2-5 was observed in persistent disease, whereas TRBV20-1 and TRBJ2-1 were favored in newly diagnosed disease. Persistent Graves' disease patients showed lower TCR Shannon entropy and fewer highly expanded clones than newly diagnosed patients, suggesting clonal expansion. As a limitation, the authors acknowledged that the small sample size may reduce accuracy. Only peripheral blood was studied, because thyroid tissue, the primary lesion, was inaccessible. Only the TCR beta chain was sequenced and analyzed. Patients with persistent disease shared more public clonotypes (approximately 2,500) than newly diagnosed patients did (approximately 970).

Trimming costs V 0 bases and J 2 bases, and their ends lie 10 bases apart. The CDR3 covers 15 residues, taking in both the cysteine and the phenylalanine. Of the read, only the CDR3 DNA is kept; its 45 bases are in frame from base 1. The germline V gene specifies MNHEY as CDR1 and SVGAGI as CDR2. Library construction relied on multiplex PCR. TCRdb records Illumina HiSeq 4000 as the sequencer. To build TCR beta libraries, CDR3 regions were amplified by Arm-PCR using iRepertoire HTBI primers. PCR products were gel purified before sequencing. Processing in the source paper ran as follows. Gene usage analysis of CDR3 amino acid clonotypes used the 62 TRBV and 14 TRBJ segments found across samples. COPE and FqMerger were used to merge filtered high-quality paired reads into contigs. BLAST was used to align contigs to IMGT TRBV, TRBD and TRBJ reference genes, with CDR3 defined following IMGT. Clonotypes above 0.1% frequency were classified as highly expanded clones. Repertoire diversity was measured by Shannon entropy, and V-J evenness by the Gini coefficient. Public clonotypes were defined as clonotypes shared by more than one individual. In-frame beta chains were kept once TCRdb had trimmed the public reads at Q25 with fastp and called clones with MiXCR. Every distinct CDR3 protein forms one entry, paired with its most common genes and DNA. V and J calls and clone size were set by TCRdb, not the authors. This sample has approximately 460,000 distinct CDR3 sequences in its table, and around 17% of those were observed once. The top ten clones comprise about 10% of the sample.

The time point label corresponds to: newly diagnosed GD, antithyroid drugs for less than 3 months. For both TCR sequencing and RNA sequencing, RNA was extracted from PBMCs using TRIzol. The diagnosis of Graves' disease was made according to American Thyroid Association guidelines. Patients were recruited from an endocrinology department in Xi'an, China. From each patient, roughly 9 milliliters of peripheral blood was collected into an EDTA anticoagulant tube. Ficoll Paque Plus density gradient separation was used to isolate PBMCs, and no further T cell sorting was performed. An Agilent 2100 Bioanalyzer and agarose gel were used to check RNA quality, and a NanoDrop 2000 was used to measure RNA concentration. This clonotype has just a few counts. It has no known antigen specificity. No clone much larger than this one lies a single base away; base qualities are absent. Separately, the same data were catalogued under a study of T cells in Graves' hyperthyroidism and ophthalmopathy. The second study's paper adds: Stable Graves' hyperthyroidism was defined as no progression to ophthalmopathy during 18 months of follow-up. Hyperthyroidism patients were newly diagnosed, with disease duration under 2 months, and aged 18 to 65 years. The study excluded patients with uncontrolled infections, other autoimmune diseases, pregnancy or lactation. Clinical symptoms, serum thyroxine and TRAb, thyroid ultrasound, and orbital computed tomography formed the basis for the diagnoses. The TCR CDR3 was subjected to a first round of RT-PCR using the HTBI primer set and the Qiagen OneStep RT-PCR kit. Most expanded thyroid clonotypes (frequency above 0.001) were also detected in blood, suggesting blood repertoires may reflect thyroid immune responses. A model built on a 13 V-J signature distinguished ophthalmopathy from stable hyperthyroidism, reaching 85% to 90% sensitivity and about 81% specificity in cross-validation and 80%/75% in testing. In validation, the model predicted progression to ophthalmopathy with approximately 70% sensitivity and around 72% specificity, a median of about 6.7 months before onset. A discovery cohort of about a hundred patients, about 43 with Graves' ophthalmopathy and more than 55 with stable Graves' hyperthyroidism, was used to find distinguishing TCR V-J signatures. An independent validation cohort of under 20 hyperthyroidism patients and 15 or so patients who later progressed to ophthalmopathy tested prospective prediction of ophthalmopathy. The 80 to 100 discovery patients were randomly divided into training and test sets at a 7:3 ratio. The study also compared thyroid tissue and blood T-cell repertoires from about six Graves' hyperthyroidism patients. Following sampling, methimazole starting at 30 mg daily was given to hyperthyroidism patients, and high-dose intravenous methylprednisolone was given to ophthalmopathy patients. Libraries were constructed in a second round of multiplex PCR, after which size selection and purification were performed. The libraries were sequenced on an Illumina HiSeq2000 using paired-end 100 bp reads. SOAPnuke was used to process the raw data, with reads discarded if the reads contained adapters or uncalled bases, had a mean Phred below 15, or lacked an exact constant-primer or identifier match. COPE v1.2.5 was used to merge the high-quality paired reads, and each unique nucleotide sequence was defined as a clonotype. MiTCR v1.1 was used to align the clonotypes against IMGT TRBV, TRBD and TRBJ reference segments. Analysis was restricted to V-J combinations with a frequency above 0.0001, which covered over 98% of repertoires. A TCS score was defined as the ratio between F50 (clonal expansion) and ExV (chaos), using BLOSUM62-based TCRdist between CDR3 peptides within each V-J. Welch's t-statistics and random forest reduced fewer than 600 V-J features to about 13, which were used in a naive Bayes classifier (R e1071). Sample size was not statistically predetermined, and investigators were not blinded to group allocation. The paper describes TCR Vbeta CDR3 sequencing of 140 or so peripheral blood samples, made up of roughly 40 ophthalmopathy patients, roughly 72 hyperthyroidism patients and approximately 17 progressor patients.

The clonotype was recovered from a woman aged 25 to 39 with Graves disease. Donor details come from another sample of the same person, matched by shared clones. The specimen comprised peripheral blood mononuclear cells (PBMCs), sampled at new diagnosis, from a patient treated with antithyroid drugs. This chain is built from TRBV6-5 and TRBJ1-2; TRBD1 might be the D gene, on 5 matching bases. The encoded CDR3 is CASSYSRDANYGYTF. The nucleotide sequence reads TGTGCCAGCAGTTACTCCCGGGACGCAAACTATGGCTACACCTTC.